Detailed here is one T cell receptor beta chain. Its specificity is unknown. This record comes from a study of a mutant IDH1 vaccine in newly diagnosed glioma. Study at large: Receipt of radiotherapy, temozolomide, or both preceded the study, and most received both.

The time point is: baseline, week 1 (first vaccination visit). Sample treatment: pre-vaccination baseline after standard-of-care therapy. New WHO grade 3 or 4 astrocytomas that were IDH1-mutant and ATRX-lost occurred in the donors. This table comes from immunoSEQ multiplex PCR, and its TCRdb copy is limited to in-frame clones, with some not included. This sample has about 51,000 clones, with about three quarters found just once. Broader study findings: Apparently, pseudoprogression bore no relation to changes among the top peripheral T cell clonotypes. Induction of immune responses by the vaccine occurred in 85% to 95% of patients.

This CDR3 has 13 residues. Trimming cost V 5 bases and J 2 bases, with 9 bases left between them. Germline-derived CDR1 and CDR2 are LNHDA and SQIVND (reference sequence). This receptor was obtained from a woman aged 40 to 55 with glioma. Sequences were derived from PBMCs, sampled from a glioma patient treated with radiotherapy, temozolomide or both. The chain carries TRBV19 and TRBJ1-2; D is ambiguous. CDR3 protein: CASSPGKNYGYTF. The CDR3 DNA follows: TGTGCCAGTAGTCCCGGGAAGAACTATGGCTACACCTTC.